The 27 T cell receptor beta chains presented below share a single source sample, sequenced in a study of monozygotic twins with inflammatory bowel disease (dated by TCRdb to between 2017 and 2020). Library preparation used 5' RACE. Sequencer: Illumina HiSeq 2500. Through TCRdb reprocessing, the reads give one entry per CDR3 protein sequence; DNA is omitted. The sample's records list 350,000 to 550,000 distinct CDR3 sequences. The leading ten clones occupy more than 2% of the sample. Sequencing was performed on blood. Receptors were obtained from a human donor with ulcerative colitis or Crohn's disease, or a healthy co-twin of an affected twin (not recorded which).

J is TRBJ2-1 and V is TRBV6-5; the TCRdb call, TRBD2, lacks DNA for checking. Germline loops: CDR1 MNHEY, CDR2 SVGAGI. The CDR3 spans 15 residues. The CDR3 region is CASSYSQGRVNEQFF.

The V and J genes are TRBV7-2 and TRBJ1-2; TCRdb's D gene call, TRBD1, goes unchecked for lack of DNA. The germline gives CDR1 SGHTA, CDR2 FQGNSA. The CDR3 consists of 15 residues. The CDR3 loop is CASSAFRGDNYGYTF.

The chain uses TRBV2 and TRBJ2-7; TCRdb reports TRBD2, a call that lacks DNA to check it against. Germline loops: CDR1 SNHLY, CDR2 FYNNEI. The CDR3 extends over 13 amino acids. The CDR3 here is CASGKGREREQYF.

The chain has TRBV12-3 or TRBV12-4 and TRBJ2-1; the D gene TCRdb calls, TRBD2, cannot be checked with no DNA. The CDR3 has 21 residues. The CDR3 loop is CASSFPWSSGVARSSYNEQFF.

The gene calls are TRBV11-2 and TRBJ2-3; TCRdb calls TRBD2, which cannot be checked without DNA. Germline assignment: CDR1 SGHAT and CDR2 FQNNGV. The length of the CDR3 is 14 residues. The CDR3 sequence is CASSAGTSLDTQYF.

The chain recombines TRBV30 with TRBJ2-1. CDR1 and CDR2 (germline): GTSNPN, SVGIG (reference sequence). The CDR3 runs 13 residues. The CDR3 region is CAWSPRSYNEQFF.

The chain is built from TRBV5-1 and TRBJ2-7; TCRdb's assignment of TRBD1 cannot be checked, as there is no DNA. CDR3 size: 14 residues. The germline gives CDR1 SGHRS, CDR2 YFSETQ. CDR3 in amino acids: CASSLGGESYEQYF.

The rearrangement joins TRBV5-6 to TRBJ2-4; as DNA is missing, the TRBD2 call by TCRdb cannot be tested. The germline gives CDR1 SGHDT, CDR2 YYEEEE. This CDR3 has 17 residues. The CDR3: CASSAWLSSERENIQYF. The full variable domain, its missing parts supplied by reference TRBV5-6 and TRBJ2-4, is DAGVTQSPTHLIKTRGQQVTLRCSPKSGHDTVSWYQQALGQGPQFIFQYYEEEERQRGNFPDRFSGHQFPNYSSELNVNALLLGDSALYLCASSAWLSSERENIQYFGAGTRLSVL.

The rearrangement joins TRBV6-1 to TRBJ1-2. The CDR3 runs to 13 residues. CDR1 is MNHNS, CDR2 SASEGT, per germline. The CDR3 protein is CASKITANYGYTF.

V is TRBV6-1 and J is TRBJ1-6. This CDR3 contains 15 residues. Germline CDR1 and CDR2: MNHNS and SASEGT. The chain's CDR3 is CASRPLPEGNSPLHF.

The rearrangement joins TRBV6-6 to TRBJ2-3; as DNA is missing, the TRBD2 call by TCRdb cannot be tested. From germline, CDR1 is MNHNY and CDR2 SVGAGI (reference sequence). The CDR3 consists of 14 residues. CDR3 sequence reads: CASSGGGLGDTQYF.

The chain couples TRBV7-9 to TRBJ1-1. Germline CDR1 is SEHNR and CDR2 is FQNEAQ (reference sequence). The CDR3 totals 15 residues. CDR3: CASSPSAGIGTEAFF.

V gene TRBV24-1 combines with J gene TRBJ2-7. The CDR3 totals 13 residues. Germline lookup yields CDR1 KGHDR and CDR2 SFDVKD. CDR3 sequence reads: CATSDEYADEQYF.

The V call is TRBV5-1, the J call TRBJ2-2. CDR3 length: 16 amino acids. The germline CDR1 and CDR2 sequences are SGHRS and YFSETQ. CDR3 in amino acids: CASSSPGTGYTGELFF. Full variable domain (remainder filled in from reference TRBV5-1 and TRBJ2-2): KAGVTQTPRYLIKTRGQQVTLSCSPISGHRSVSWYQQTPGQGLQFLFEYFSETQRNKGNFPGRFSGRQFSNSRSEMNVSTLELGDSALYLCASSSPGTGYTGELFFGEGSRLTVL.

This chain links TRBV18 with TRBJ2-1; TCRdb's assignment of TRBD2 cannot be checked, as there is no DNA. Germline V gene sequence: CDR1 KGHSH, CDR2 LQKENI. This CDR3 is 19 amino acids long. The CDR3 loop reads CASSPSLAGSSTSYNEQFF. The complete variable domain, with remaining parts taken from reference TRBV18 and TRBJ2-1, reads NAGVMQNPRHLVRRRGQEARLRCSPMKGHSHVYWYRQLPEEGLKFMVYLQKENIIDESGMPKERFSAEFPKEGPSILRIQQVVRGDSAAYFCASSPSLAGSSTSYNEQFFGPGTRLTVL.

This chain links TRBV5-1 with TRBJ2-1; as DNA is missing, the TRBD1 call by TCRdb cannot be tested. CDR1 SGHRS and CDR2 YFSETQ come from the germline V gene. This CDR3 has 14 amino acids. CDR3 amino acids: CASSLAGAYNEQFF.

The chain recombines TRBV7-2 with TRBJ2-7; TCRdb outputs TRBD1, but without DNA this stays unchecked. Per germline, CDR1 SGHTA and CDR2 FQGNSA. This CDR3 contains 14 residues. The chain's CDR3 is CASTPTRGTYEQYF.

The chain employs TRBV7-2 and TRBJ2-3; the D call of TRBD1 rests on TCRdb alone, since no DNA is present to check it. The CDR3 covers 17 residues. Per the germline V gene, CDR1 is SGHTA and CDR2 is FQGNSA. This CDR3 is CASSDPPGAMGTDTQYF.

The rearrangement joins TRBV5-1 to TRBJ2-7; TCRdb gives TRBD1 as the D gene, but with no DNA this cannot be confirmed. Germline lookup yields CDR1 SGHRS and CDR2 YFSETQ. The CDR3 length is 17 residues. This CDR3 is CASAIAGGTGIVYEQYF.

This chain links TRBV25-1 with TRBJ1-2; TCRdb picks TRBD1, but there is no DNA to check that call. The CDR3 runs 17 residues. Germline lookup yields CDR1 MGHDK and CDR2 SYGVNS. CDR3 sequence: CASEDSLSGQGNYGYTF.

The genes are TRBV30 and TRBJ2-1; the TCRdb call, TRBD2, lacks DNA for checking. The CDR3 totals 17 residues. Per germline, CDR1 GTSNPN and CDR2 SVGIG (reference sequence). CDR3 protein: CAWTLPRGIRAYNEQFF.

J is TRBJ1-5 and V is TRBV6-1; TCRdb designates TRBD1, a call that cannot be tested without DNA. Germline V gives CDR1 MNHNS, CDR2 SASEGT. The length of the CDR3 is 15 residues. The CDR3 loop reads CASSPTWGSNQPQHF.

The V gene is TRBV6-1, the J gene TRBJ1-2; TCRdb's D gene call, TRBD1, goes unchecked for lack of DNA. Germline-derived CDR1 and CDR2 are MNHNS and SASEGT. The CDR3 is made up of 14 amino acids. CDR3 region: CASSLRGASYGYTF.

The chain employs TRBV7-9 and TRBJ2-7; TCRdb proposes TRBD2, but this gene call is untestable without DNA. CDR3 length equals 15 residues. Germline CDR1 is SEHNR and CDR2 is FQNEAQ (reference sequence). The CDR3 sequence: CASSLSDAGFYEQYF.

Here the CDR3 reads CASSETGDLEKLFF. This chain links TRBV25-1 with TRBJ1-4; lacking DNA, the TRBD1 call made by TCRdb goes unchecked. This CDR3 has 14 amino acids. Germline loops: CDR1 MGHDK, CDR2 SYGVNS.

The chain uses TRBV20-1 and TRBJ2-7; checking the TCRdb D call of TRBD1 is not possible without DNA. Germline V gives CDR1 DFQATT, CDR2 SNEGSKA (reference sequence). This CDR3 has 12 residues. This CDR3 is CSASGQSGEQYF.

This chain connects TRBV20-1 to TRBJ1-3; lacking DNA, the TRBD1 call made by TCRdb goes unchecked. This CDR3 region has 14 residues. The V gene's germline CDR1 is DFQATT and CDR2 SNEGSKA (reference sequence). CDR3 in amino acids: CSAVQGNSGNTIYF.